This T cell receptor (beta chain) is drawn from a study of T cell repertoires in cytomegalovirus infection. The wider study: Matching HLA type, along with CMV infection, was indicated by public TCR beta signatures. The study's findings and limits: In two of eight donors, the top clonotype was HLA-C-restricted CMV-specific.

On this clonotype itself: Its antigen is as yet unknown.

Looked up from germline, CDR1 is LNHDA and CDR2 is SQIVND (reference sequence). This CDR3 comprises 15 residues. Trimming cost V 7 bases and J 6 bases; bases outside gene matches: 9. TCRdb independently ran MiXCR on the reads; one entry per CDR3 protein. The sample lists a few hundred thousand distinct CDR3 sequences, over 15% occurring once. This TCR was recovered from a human donor in good health (CMV status not recorded). Some clones in this sample may be carry-over from other donors' samples. The sequenced material came from CD8+ T cells from PBMCs. The V gene is TRBV19, the J gene TRBJ1-5, with 10 bases lining up with TRBD1. CDR3 sequence (DNA): TGTGCCAGTACCCGTGGGACAGGGGCAACTCAGCCCCAGCATTTT. Protein product: CASTRGTGATQPQHF.